This T cell receptor beta chain comes out of a study of CD8 T cells in ankylosing spondylitis. In TCRdb, the 5' RACE reads were re-called with MiXCR into one record per CDR3 protein. The sample holds just over 300,000 distinct CDR3 sequences, less than 25% seen once. In regard to this clonotype: What it binds is unknown.

Notes on the study in general: It was reported that disease-linked clones were significantly enriched in matched ankylosing spondylitis synovial fluid. Peripheral blood held disease-linked clones only at relatively low frequency, and these were CD8+.

Germline V gene lookup returns CDR1 KGHSH and CDR2 LQKENI. The CDR3 length is 12 residues. The V end lost 5 bases, the J end lost 4 bases, and 9 bases lay between the germline ends. The J gene is TRBJ2-7, the V gene TRBV18; possibly TRBD1 or TRBD2 for D (5 bases each). The receptor comes from a female donor with ankylosing spondylitis or in good health (not recorded which). Material: blood, either unsorted or a sorted T cell fraction (not recorded which). The CDR3 spells CASSGDRYEQYF. CDR3 in DNA: TGTGCCAGCTCAGGGGACCGGTACGAGCAGTACTTC.